These 22 T cell receptor beta chains were sequenced from one sample in a study of blood T cell dynamics during melanoma immunotherapy. Sequencing was performed with immunoSEQ multiplex PCR; in TCRdb, only in-frame clones are kept and a portion is missing. The sample lists approximately 28,000 clones, approximately 80% occurring once. Noted time point: week 3, after first cycle of checkpoint inhibitor. Sequences were derived from blood, sampled from a patient treated with checkpoint blockade. These receptors were obtained from a human donor with melanoma.

The chain uses TRBV5-1 and TRBJ1-2, with a possible D match to TRBD1 (6 bases). Germline lookup yields CDR1 SGHRS and CDR2 YFSETQ. The CDR3 consists of 14 residues. V gave up 8 bases and J gave up 1 base, with 15 bases separating them. In nucleotides, the CDR3 is TGCGCCAGTCGTGCCTCCAGGGGTAACTATGGCTACACCTTC. The encoded protein is CASRASRGNYGYTF.

This clone was observed a few times. J is TRBJ1-2 and V is TRBV2, with TRBD1 matching over 9 bases. Per germline, CDR1 SNHLY and CDR2 FYNNEI. The V gene end was trimmed by 5 bases and the J gene end by 6 bases; junction bases not matched to a gene: 7. The CDR3 is made up of 14 amino acids. The CDR3 reads CASSFGQGSNGYTF. CDR3 nucleotide sequence: TGTGCCAGCAGTTTCGGACAGGGGAGTAATGGCTACACCTTC.

This sequence joins TRBV30 and TRBJ2-3; D gene unclear. This CDR3 spans 14 amino acids. Germline V gene sequence: CDR1 GTSNPN, CDR2 SVGIG (reference sequence). V gave up 2 bases and J gave up 2 bases, with 11 bases separating them. The CDR3 loop is CAWSRLGYTDTQYF. DNA for the CDR3: TGTGCCTGGAGTAGGTTGGGGTACACAGATACGCAGTATTTT.

The genes are TRBV20-1 and TRBJ1-3, with a possible D match to TRBD1 (5 bases). CDR1 is DFQATT, CDR2 SNEGSKA, per germline (reference sequence). V lost 5 bases to trimming and J lost 11 bases, with 13 bases between them. There are 11 residues in the CDR3. In DNA form, the CDR3 reads TGCAGTGCTTCCTTTCGGGGCGCCATATATTTT. Translation gives CSASFRGAIYF.

The chain links TRBV5-1 to TRBJ2-2; D may be TRBD1 (5 bases). The germline V gene encodes CDR1 SGHRS and CDR2 YFSETQ. The ends were cut back, 4 bases at V and 0 bases at J, with 13 bases in the middle. CDR3 length equals 16 residues. The CDR3 spells CASSPRQYANTGELFF. CDR3 nucleotide sequence: TGCGCCAGCAGCCCGAGACAGTACGCGAACACCGGGGAGCTGTTTTTT.

The CDR3 sequence: CASSPTGEGGYTF. The CDR3 DNA reads TGCGCCAGCAGCCCAACAGGGGAGGGCGGCTACACCTTC. The rearrangement uses TRBV5-1 and TRBJ1-2; 7 nucleotides match TRBD1. The CDR3 runs to 13 residues. From germline, CDR1 is SGHRS and CDR2 YFSETQ. J gave up 8 bases and V 4 bases, and 8 bases lay outside the gene matches.

V gene TRBV19 combines with J gene TRBJ1-5; tentatively, D is TRBD1 (6 bases). The CDR3 is 12 residues long. Germline values: CDR1 LNHDA, CDR2 SQIVND (reference sequence). Trimming removed 6 bases from V and 4 bases from J, with 7 bases in between. The chain's CDR3 is CASRQGNQPQHF. The CDR3 DNA reads TGTGCCAGTAGACAGGGTAATCAGCCCCAGCATTTT.

This chain links TRBV9 with TRBJ1-1; D gene ambiguous. This CDR3 spans 15 amino acids. The germline V and J ends were trimmed by 0 bases and 5 bases, with 14 bases remaining between them. Germline CDR1 and CDR2: SGDLS and YYNGEE. The CDR3 coding sequence is TGTGCCAGCAGCGTAGATGTCAGCCCGAGGACTGAAGCTTTCTTT. Encoded protein: CASSVDVSPRTEAFF.

The V and J genes are TRBV15 and TRBJ1-2; D unresolved. Germline V CDR1 and CDR2: LNHNV, YYDKDF (reference sequence). The V gene lost 3 bases and the J gene lost 1 base, with 9 bases spanning the gap. This CDR3 is 14 amino acids long. CDR3 protein: CATSRSRINYGYTF. The CDR3 DNA is TGTGCCACCAGCAGGAGCCGGATTAACTATGGCTACACCTTC.

The genes are TRBV28 and TRBJ2-5, with 8 bases fitting TRBD1. From germline, CDR1 is MDHEN and CDR2 SYDVKM. The CDR3 loop spans 15 amino acids. The V segment lost 8 bases and the J segment 5 bases; nucleotides outside the gene matches: 13. CDR3 amino acids: CASGPGDRSQETQYF. CDR3 nucleotides: TGTGCCAGCGGCCCGGGGGACAGGAGCCAGGAGACCCAGTACTTC.

V gene TRBV10-2 combines with J gene TRBJ2-7, with 8 bases lining up with TRBD1. CDR1 and CDR2 from the germline V gene are WSHSY and SAAADI. The CDR3 runs to 21 residues. V was pared by 4 bases and J by 0 bases, with 23 bases of the junction left unmatched. The DNA for the CDR3 is TGCGCCAGCAGTGCTATCGACAGGGGTCTAGGTATACTGCCACCCTCCTACGAGCAGTACTTC. Protein product: CASSAIDRGLGILPPSYEQYF.

CDR3 coding DNA: TGTGCCAGCAGCTTAGACGGACTTATAAACTATGGCTACACCTTC. Its protein is CASSLDGLINYGYTF. The chain joins TRBV7-2 to TRBJ1-2; D is unclear. Germline V CDR1 and CDR2: SGHTA, FQGNSA. Trimming left V 1 base short and J 2 bases short, with 11 bases between. This CDR3 region has 15 residues.

The V gene is TRBV29-1, the J gene TRBJ2-7; 7 bases match TRBD1. With 0 bases clipped from V and 2 bases from J, the junction kept 4 bases outside the gene matches. The CDR3 consists of 14 residues. Germline CDR1 is SQVTM and CDR2 is ANQGSEA. CDR3 residues: CSVEEQGLPYEQYF. CDR3 DNA sequence: TGCAGCGTTGAAGAACAGGGGCTCCCCTACGAGCAGTACTTC.

J is TRBJ1-1 and V is TRBV6-5, with TRBD1 matching over 7 bases. V was clipped by 0 bases and J by 5 bases; unmatched bases: 6. CDR1 is MNHEY and CDR2 is SVGAGI in the germline V gene. The CDR3 has 15 amino acids. This CDR3 is CASSYSAGGLTEAFF. CDR3 bases: TGTGCCAGCAGTTACTCGGCAGGGGGTTTGACTGAAGCTTTCTTT.

V gene TRBV14 combines with J gene TRBJ2-7, with unresolved D. CDR1 is SGHDN, CDR2 FVKESK, per germline. This CDR3 region has 15 residues. Trimming removed 1 base at V and 3 bases at J, with 13 bases between. The CDR3 region is CASSQGPSAHYEQYF. DNA for the CDR3: TGTGCCAGCAGCCAAGGGCCCTCAGCACACTACGAGCAGTACTTC.

The gene calls are TRBV5-1 and TRBJ1-1; the D gene is possibly TRBD1 (6 bases). Trimming removed 0 bases from V and 2 bases from J, with 14 bases in between. The CDR3 length is 16 residues. Germline V gives CDR1 SGHRS, CDR2 YFSETQ. In DNA form, the CDR3 reads TGCGCCAGCAGCTTGGCGGCAGGGGCGCGTAACACTGAAGCTTTCTTT. Encoded protein: CASSLAAGARNTEAFF.

This clone was observed once. This sequence joins TRBV19 and TRBJ1-2, with D tentatively TRBD1 (6 bases). Germline V gene sequence: CDR1 LNHDA, CDR2 SQIVND (reference sequence). V lost 10 bases to trimming and J lost 6 bases, with 24 bases between them. The CDR3 is made up of 15 amino acids. CDR3 sequence (DNA): TGTGCCACCCGTAAAAGGGGGGGGCTTCCGGATGGCTACACCTTC. It translates to CATRKRGGLPDGYTF.

The chain links TRBV6-5 to TRBJ2-1; 7 bases are a match to TRBD2. V shed 2 bases, J shed 9 bases, and the junction held 4 bases outside the gene matches. Germline values: CDR1 MNHEY, CDR2 SVGAGI. The CDR3 spans 13 residues. The DNA for the CDR3 is TGTGCCAGCAGTTACGCGGGGGTGGGTGAGCAGTTCTTC. It yields the protein CASSYAGVGEQFF.

This chain uses TRBV5-1 with TRBJ1-1; D unresolved. Germline V gene lookup returns CDR1 SGHRS and CDR2 YFSETQ. V shed 0 bases and J shed 7 bases, with 13 bases lying between them. This CDR3 contains 14 residues. For the CDR3, the DNA is TGCGCCAGCAGCTTGGAAGGCGGCGGAATTGAAGCTTTCTTT. It codes for CASSLEGGGIEAFF. The entire variable domain, with the rest obtained from reference TRBV5-1 and TRBJ1-1, is as follows: KAGVTQTPRYLIKTRGQQVTLSCSPISGHRSVSWYQQTPGQGLQFLFEYFSETQRNKGNFPGRFSGRQFSNSRSEMNVSTLELGDSALYLCASSLEGGGIEAFFGQGTRLTVV.

The chain has TRBV10-3 and TRBJ2-7; the match to TRBD2 covers 7 bases. CDR3 length equals 16 residues. Per the germline V gene, CDR1 is ENHRY and CDR2 is SYGVKD. J gave up 0 bases and V 3 bases, and 8 bases lay outside the gene matches. The DNA for the CDR3 is TGTGCCATCAGTGACTATTCGGGAGGCCCCTCCTACGAGCAGTACTTC. This encodes CAISDYSGGPSYEQYF.

CDR3 protein: CASSLGAANTEAFF. CDR3 sequence (DNA): TGTGCCAGCAGCTTAGGGGCGGCGAACACTGAAGCTTTCTTT. This rearrangement joins TRBV11-2 to TRBJ1-1; D gene uncertain. The CDR3 extends over 14 amino acids. Deletions cut 1 base from V and 1 base from J, with 7 bases between. Germline CDR1 SGHAT, CDR2 FQNNGV.

The V and J genes are TRBV7-9 and TRBJ2-5; 10 nucleotides agree with TRBD1. CDR1 and CDR2 (germline): SEHNR, FQNEAQ (reference sequence). The CDR3 is 16 residues long. V lost 4 bases and J lost 2; bases outside the gene matches: 7. CDR3 protein: CASSSTGTGVQETQYF. The CDR3 DNA sequence: TGTGCCAGCAGCTCCACCGGGACAGGGGTTCAAGAGACCCAGTACTTC.